Given below is one TCR beta chain in context. This sample is part of a study of T cell changes during pregnancy in multiple sclerosis. CDR3 length: 19 residues. V shed 2 bases and J 0 bases; nucleotides not matched to a gene: 9. Germline lookup yields CDR1 SNHLY and CDR2 FYNNEI. Repertoires were generated with immunoSEQ multiplex PCR, while TCRdb's copy carries only in-frame clones and drops some. The table records around 100,000 clones, over 75% of them present only once. The chain combines TRBV2 with TRBJ2-4, with 11 bases identical to TRBD2. The sequences come from peripheral blood, collected in the second trimester of pregnancy. This sequence was found in a female donor in good health, enrolled as a control in a pregnancy study. The CDR3 bases are TGTGCCAGCAGTGAACTAGCGGGGGGTACCATCCTAGCCAAAAACATTCAGTACTTC. Translating gives CASSELAGGTILAKNIQYF.